This T cell receptor (beta chain) was recorded in a study of human T cells and chemical hapten exposure. Study as a whole: Predominantly women, the patients had alopecia areata, totalis or universalis. Small pooled library volume differences mainly caused per-sample TCR yield variation. Study-wide results and caveats: No change in TCRs above 1 in 1000 frequency was produced by DPC sensitization.

In this sample, this clonotype turned up a few times. What it binds is unknown. Time point described: patch test 2, 6 weeks after DPC sensitization. Regarding treatment: therapeutic diphenylcyclopropenone sensitization with weekly scalp DPC. V was pared by 5 bases and J by 7 bases, with 11 bases between. Germline V CDR1 and CDR2: MDHEN, SYDVKM. CDR3 length: 12 amino acids. The library tagged each cDNA molecule with unique molecular identifiers. From the RACE reads, TCRdb called clonotypes with MiXCR, one entry per CDR3 protein. The table lists approximately 350,000 distinct CDR3 sequences, about 6% of them singletons.

The rearrangement joins TRBV28 to TRBJ2-5, with D hard to call. The specimen comprised whole blood, sampled in connection with sensitization to the hapten diphenylcyclopropenone (DPC). The sequence was obtained from a woman aged 18-35 years with alopecia areata. Some clones in this sample may be carry-over from other donors' samples. CDR3 protein: CASSRPDRTQYF. The DNA for the CDR3 is TGTGCCAGCAGTAGACCCGATCGGACCCAGTACTTC.